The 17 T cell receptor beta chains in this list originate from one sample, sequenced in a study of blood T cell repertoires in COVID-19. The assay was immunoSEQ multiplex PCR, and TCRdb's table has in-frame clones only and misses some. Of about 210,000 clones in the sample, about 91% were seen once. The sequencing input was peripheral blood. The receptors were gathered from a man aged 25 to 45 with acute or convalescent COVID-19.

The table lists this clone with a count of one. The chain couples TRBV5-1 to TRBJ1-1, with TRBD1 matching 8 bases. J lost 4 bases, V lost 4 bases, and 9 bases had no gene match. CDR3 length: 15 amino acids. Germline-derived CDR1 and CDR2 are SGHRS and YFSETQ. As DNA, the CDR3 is TGCGCCAGCAGCATGGACAGGGTCCGAGGCACTGAAGCTTTCTTT. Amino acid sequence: CASSMDRVRGTEAFF.

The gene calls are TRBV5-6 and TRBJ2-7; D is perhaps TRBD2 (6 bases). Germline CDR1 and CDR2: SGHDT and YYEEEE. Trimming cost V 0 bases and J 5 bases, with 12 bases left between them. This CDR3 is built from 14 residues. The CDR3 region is CASSLGLEVNEQYF. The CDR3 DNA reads TGTGCCAGCAGCTTGGGACTAGAGGTTAACGAGCAGTACTTC.

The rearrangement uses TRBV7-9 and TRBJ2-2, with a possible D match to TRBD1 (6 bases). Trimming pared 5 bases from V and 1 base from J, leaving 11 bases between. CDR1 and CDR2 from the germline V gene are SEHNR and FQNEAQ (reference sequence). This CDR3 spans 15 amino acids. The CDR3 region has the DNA TGTGCCAGCAGCACACAGGGATGGAACACCGGGGAGCTGTTTTTT. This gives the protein CASSTQGWNTGELFF. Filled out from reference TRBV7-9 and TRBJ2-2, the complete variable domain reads DTGVSQNPRHKITKRGQNVTFRCDPISEHNRLYWYRQTLGQGPEFLTYFQNEAQLEKSRLLSDRFSAERPKGSFSTLEIQRTEQGDSAMYLCASSTQGWNTGELFFGEGSRLTVL.

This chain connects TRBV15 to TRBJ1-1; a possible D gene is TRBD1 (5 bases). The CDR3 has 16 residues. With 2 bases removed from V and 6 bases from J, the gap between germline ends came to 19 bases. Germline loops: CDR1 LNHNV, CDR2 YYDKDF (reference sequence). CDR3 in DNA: TGTGCCACCAGCAGAAAATGGGGCTCTCCGGACGCTGAAGCTTTCTTT. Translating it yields CATSRKWGSPDAEAFF.

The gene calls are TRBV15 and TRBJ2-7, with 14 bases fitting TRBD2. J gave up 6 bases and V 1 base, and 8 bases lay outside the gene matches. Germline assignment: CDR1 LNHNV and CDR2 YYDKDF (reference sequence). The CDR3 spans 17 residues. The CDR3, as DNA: TGTGCCACCAGCAGAGCAGGGACTAGCGGGGGATCGGCCGAGCAGTACTTC. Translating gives CATSRAGTSGGSAEQYF.

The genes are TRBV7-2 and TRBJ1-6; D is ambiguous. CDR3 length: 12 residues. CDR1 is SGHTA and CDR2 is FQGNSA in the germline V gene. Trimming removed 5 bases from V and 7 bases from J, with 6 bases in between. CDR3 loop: CASSPTNSPLHF. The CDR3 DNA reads TGTGCCAGCAGCCCGACAAATTCACCCCTCCACTTT.

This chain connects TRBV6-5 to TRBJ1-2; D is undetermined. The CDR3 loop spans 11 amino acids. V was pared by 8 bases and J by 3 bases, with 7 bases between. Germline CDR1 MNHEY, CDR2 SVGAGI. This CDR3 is CASREDYGYTF. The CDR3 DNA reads TGTGCCAGCCGGGAGGACTATGGCTACACCTTC.

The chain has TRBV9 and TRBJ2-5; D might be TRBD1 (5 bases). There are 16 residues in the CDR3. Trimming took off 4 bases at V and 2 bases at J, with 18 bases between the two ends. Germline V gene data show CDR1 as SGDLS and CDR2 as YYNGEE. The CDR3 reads CASSTGLSRTQETQYF. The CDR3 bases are TGTGCCAGCAGCACAGGTCTCTCTCGGACGCAAGAGACCCAGTACTTC.

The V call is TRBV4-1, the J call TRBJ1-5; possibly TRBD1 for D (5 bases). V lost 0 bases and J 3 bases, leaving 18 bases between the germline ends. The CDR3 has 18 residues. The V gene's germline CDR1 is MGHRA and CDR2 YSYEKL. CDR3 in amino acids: CASSQDGGTIRLNQPQHF. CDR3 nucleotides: TGCGCCAGCAGCCAAGATGGGGGGACCATCAGACTCAATCAGCCCCAGCATTTT.

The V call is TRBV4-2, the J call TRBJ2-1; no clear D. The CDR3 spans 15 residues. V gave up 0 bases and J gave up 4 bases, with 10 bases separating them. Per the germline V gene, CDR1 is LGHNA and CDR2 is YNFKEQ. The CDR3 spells CASSQEPQSYNEQFF. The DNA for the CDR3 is TGTGCCAGCAGCCAAGAGCCCCAGTCATACAATGAGCAGTTCTTC.

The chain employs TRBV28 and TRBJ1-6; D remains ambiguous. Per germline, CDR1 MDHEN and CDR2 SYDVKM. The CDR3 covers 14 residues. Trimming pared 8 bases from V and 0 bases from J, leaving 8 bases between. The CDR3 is CASGESSYNSPLHF. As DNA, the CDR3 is TGTGCCAGCGGGGAGAGCTCCTATAATTCACCCCTCCACTTT.

The CDR3 region is CASSPPGFRTEAFF. The CDR3 nucleotides are TGTGCCAGCAGCCCACCAGGGTTCCGAACTGAAGCTTTCTTT. V usage is TRBV6-5 and J usage is TRBJ1-1, with D maybe TRBD1 (5 bases). V lost 6 bases and J 5 bases, leaving 16 bases between the germline ends. Per the germline V gene, CDR1 is MNHEY and CDR2 is SVGAGI. This CDR3 has 14 residues.

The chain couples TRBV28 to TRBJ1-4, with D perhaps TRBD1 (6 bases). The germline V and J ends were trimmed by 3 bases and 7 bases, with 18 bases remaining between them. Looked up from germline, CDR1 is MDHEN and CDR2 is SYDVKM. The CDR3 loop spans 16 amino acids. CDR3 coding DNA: TGTGCCAGCAGTTTCCTGGTGGGGACATGGGGTGAAAAACTGTTTTTT. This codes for CASSFLVGTWGEKLFF.

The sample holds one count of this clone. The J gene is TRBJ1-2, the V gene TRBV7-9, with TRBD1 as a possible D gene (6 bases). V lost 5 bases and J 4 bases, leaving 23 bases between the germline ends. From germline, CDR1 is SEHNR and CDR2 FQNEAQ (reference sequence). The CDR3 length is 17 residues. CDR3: CASSQRFLQGMGYGYTF. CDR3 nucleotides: TGTGCCAGCAGCCAAAGGTTCCTACAGGGAATGGGCTATGGCTACACCTTC.

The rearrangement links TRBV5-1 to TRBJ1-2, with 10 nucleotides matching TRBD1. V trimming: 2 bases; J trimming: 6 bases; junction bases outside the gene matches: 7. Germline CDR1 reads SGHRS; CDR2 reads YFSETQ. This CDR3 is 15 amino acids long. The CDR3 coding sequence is TGCGCCAGCAGCTTAAGGGACAGGGGTCAGGATGGCTACACCTTC. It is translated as CASSLRDRGQDGYTF. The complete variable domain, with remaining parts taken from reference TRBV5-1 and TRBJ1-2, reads KAGVTQTPRYLIKTRGQQVTLSCSPISGHRSVSWYQQTPGQGLQFLFEYFSETQRNKGNFPGRFSGRQFSNSRSEMNVSTLELGDSALYLCASSLRDRGQDGYTFGSGTRLTVV.

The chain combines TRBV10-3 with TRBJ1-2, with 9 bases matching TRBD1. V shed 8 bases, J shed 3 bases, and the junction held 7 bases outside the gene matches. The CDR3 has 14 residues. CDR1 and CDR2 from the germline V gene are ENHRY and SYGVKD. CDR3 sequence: CAIQKQGADYGYTF. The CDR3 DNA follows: TGTGCCATCCAGAAACAGGGGGCCGACTATGGCTACACCTTC.

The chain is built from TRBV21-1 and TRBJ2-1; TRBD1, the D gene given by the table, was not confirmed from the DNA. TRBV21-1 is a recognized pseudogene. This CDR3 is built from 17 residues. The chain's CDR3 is CASSQLPRDRENNEQFF. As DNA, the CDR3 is TGTGCCAGCAGCCAACTACCCAGGGATCGTGAGAACAATGAGCAGTTCTTC.